The 3 T cell receptor beta chains reported below all come from one sample, sequenced in a study of blood T cell repertoires in COVID-19 (TCRdb year 2020). Receptor libraries were prepared by the immunoSEQ multiplex PCR assay. TCRdb took over this immuneACCESS table, retaining in-frame rearrangements with V and J assigned. Such tables are incomplete; in checked studies, under half of the missing clones stem from an unresolved V gene, and the remainder is unexplained. The sample table records 150,000 to 200,000 clones; 80% to 85% of these occur just once. The top ten constitute about 2.7% of the sample. Sequenced input: peripheral blood. The receptors originated from a human donor with acute or convalescent COVID-19. The donor label of this sample is uncertain.

V gene TRBV2 combines with J gene TRBJ1-1; the D is unclear. This CDR3 is built from 14 residues. The V end was cut by 7 bases, the J end by 6 bases, with 18 bases between. The V gene's germline CDR1 is SNHLY and CDR2 FYNNEI. The CDR3 DNA reads as TGTGCCAGCACCCTGCTCACCGTCGGGGCTGAAGCTTTCTTT. This sequence encodes CASTLLTVGAEAFF.

The V and J genes are TRBV19 and TRBJ2-7; 9 bases match TRBD2. Germline loops: CDR1 LNHDA, CDR2 SQIVND (reference sequence). The CDR3 covers 15 residues. Losses at the gene ends were 7 bases for V and 3 bases for J; bases not matched to a gene: 10. The DNA for the CDR3 is TGTGCCAGTACCGAGACTAGCGGCCTCTTCTACGAGCAGTACTTC. This encodes CASTETSGLFYEQYF.

The chain employs TRBV2 and TRBJ1-5; possible D gene TRBD1, 6 bases. The ends were cut back, 6 bases at V and 5 bases at J, with 23 bases in the middle. Germline CDR1 is SNHLY and CDR2 is FYNNEI. The CDR3 covers 17 residues. The CDR3: CASSWGQAAPSYQPQHF. The CDR3 bases are TGTGCCAGCAGCTGGGGGCAGGCGGCCCCGTCTTATCAGCCCCAGCATTTT.